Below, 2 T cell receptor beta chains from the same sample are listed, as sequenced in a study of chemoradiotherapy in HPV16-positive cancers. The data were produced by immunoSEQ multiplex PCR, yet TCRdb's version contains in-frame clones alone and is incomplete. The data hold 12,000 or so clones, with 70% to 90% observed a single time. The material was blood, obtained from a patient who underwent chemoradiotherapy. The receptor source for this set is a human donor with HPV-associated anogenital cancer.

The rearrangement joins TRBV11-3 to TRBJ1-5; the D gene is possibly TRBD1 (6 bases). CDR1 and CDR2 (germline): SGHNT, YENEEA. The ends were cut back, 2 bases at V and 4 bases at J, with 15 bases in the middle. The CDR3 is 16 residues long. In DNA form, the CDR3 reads TGTGCCAGCAGCTTAAACCCGGGGGGCTGGAATCAGCCCCAGCATTTT. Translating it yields CASSLNPGGWNQPQHF.

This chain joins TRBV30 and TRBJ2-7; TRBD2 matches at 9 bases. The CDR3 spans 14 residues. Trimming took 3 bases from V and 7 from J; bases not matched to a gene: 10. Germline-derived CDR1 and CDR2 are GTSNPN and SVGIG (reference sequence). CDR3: CAWSRSGLAREQYF. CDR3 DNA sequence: TGTGCCTGGAGCAGATCCGGACTAGCGAGAGAGCAGTACTTC.